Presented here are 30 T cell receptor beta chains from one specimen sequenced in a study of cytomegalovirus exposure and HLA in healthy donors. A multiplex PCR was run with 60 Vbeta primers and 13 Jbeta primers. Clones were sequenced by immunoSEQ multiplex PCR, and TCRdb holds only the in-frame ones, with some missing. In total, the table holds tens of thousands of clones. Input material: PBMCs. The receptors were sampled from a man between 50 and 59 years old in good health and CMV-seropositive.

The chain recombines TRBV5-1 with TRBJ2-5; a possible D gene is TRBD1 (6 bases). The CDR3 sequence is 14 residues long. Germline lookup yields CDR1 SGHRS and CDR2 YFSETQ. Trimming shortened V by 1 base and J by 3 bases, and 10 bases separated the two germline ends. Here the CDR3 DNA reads TGCGCCAGCAGCTTGTCCTCAGGGGAAGAGACCCAGTACTTC. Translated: CASSLSSGEETQYF.

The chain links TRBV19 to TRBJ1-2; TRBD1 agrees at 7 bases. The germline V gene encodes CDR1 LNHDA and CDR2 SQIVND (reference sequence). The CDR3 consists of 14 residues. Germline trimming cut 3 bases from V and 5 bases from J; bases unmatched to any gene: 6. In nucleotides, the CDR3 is TGTGCCAGTAGTATTACATTACAGGGGTATGGCTACACCTTC. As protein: CASSITLQGYGYTF.

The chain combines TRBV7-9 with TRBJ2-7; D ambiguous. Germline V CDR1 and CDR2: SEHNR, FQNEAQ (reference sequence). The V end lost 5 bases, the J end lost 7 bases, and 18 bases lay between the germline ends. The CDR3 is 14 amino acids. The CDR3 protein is CASSPPPEGGEQYV. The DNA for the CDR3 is TGTGCCAGCAGCCCGCCCCCGGAAGGTGGGGAGCAGTACGTC.

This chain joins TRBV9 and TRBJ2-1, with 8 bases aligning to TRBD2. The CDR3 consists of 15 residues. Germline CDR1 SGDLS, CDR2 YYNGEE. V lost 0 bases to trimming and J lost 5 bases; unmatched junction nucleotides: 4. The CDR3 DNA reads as TGTGCCAGCAGCGTAGTTGGTAGCGGGAACAATGAGCAGTTCTTC. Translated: CASSVVGSGNNEQFF.

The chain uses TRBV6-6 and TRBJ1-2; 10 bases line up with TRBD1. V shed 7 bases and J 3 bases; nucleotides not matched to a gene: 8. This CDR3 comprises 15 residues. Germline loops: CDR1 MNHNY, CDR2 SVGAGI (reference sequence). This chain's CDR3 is CASISGTGEDYGYTF. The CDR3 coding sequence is TGTGCCAGCATCTCCGGGACAGGGGAGGACTATGGCTACACCTTC.

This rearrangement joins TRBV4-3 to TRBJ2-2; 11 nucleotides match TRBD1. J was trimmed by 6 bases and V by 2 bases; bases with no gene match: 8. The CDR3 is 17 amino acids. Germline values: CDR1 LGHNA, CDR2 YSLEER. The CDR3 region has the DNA TGCGCCAGCAGCCAACTCGCCGGGACAGGGGGAGCCGGGGAGCTGTTTTTT. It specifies CASSQLAGTGGAGELFF.

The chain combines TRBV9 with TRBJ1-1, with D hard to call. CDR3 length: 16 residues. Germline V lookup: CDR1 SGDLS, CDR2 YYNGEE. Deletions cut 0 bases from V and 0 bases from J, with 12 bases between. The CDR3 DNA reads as TGTGCCAGCAGCGTAGCTGGTGAGTTGTTGAACACTGAAGCTTTCTTT. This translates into CASSVAGELLNTEAFF.

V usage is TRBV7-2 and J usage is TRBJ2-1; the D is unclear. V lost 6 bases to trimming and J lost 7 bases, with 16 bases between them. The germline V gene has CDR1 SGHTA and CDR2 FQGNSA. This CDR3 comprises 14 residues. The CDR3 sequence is CASSLNPIPNEQFF. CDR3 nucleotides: TGTGCCAGCAGTCTCAACCCTATACCGAATGAGCAGTTCTTC.

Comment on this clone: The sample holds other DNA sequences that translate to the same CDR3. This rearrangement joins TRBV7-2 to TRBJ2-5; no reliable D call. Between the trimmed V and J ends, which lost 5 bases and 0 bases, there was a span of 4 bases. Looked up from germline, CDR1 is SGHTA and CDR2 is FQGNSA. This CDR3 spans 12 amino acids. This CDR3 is CASSPYQETQYF. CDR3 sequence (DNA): TGTGCCAGCAGCCCGTACCAAGAGACCCAGTACTTC.

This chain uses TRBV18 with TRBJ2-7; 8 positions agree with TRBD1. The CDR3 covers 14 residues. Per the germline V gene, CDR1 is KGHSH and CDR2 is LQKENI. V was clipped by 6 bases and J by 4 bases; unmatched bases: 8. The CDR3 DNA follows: TGTGCCAGCTCCACCGGGACAGGAGCTTACGAGCAGTACGTC. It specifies CASSTGTGAYEQYV.

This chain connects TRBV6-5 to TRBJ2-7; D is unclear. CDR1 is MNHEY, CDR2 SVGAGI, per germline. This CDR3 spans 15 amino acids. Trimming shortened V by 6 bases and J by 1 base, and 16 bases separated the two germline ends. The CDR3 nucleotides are TGTGCCAGCAGAGCATCGGGTTTGGATTCCTACGAGCAGTACTTC. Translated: CASRASGLDSYEQYF.

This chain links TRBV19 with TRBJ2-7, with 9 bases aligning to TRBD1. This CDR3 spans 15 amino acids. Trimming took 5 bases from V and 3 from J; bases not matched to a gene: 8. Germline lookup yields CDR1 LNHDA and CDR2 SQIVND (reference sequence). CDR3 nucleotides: TGTGCCAGTAGTCAACCGGGACAGGGTAGCTACGAGCAGTACTTC. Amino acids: CASSQPGQGSYEQYF. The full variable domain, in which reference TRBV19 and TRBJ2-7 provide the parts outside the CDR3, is DGGITQSPKYLFRKEGQNVTLSCEQNLNHDAMYWYRQDPGQGLRLIYYSQIVNDFQKGDIAEGYSVSREKKESFPLTVTSAQKNPTAFYLCASSQPGQGSYEQYFGPGTRLTVT.

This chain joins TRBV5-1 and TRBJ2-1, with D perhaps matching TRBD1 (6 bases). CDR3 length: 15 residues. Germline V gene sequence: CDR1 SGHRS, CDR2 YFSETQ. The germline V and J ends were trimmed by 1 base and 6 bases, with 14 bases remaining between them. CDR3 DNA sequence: TGCGCCAGCAGCTTGTTAGGGGGTCCCCCCAATGAGCAGTTCTTC. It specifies CASSLLGGPPNEQFF.

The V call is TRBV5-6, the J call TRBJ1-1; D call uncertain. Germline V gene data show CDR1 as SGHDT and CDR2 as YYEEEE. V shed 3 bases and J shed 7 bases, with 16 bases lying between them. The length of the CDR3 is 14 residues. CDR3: CASSWSHRGLEAFF. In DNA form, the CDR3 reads TGTGCCAGCAGCTGGTCCCACCGAGGACTTGAAGCTTTCTTT. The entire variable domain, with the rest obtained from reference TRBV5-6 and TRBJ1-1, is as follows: DAGVTQSPTHLIKTRGQQVTLRCSPKSGHDTVSWYQQALGQGPQFIFQYYEEEERQRGNFPDRFSGHQFPNYSSELNVNALLLGDSALYLCASSWSHRGLEAFFGQGTRLTVV.

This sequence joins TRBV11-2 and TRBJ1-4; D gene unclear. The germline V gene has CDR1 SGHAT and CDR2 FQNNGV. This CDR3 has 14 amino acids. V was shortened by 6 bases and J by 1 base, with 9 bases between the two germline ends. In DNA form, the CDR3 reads TGTGCCAGCAGGGAGGGAAGAACTAATGAAAAACTGTTTTTT. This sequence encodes CASREGRTNEKLFF.

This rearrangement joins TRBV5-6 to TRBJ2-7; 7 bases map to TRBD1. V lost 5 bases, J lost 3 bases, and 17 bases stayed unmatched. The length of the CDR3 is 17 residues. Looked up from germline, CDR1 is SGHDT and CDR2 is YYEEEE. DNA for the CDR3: TGTGCCAGCAGTCCCTTCCCTGAGGGGACAGAAGACTACGAGCAGTACGTC. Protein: CASSPFPEGTEDYEQYV.

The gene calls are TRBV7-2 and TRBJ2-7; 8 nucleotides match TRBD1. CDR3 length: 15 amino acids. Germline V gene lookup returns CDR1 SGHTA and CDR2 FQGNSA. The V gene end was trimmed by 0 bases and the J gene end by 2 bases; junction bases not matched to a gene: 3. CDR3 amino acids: CASSLAGQAAYEQYF. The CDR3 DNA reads TGTGCCAGCAGCTTAGCGGGACAGGCTGCCTACGAGCAGTACTTC.

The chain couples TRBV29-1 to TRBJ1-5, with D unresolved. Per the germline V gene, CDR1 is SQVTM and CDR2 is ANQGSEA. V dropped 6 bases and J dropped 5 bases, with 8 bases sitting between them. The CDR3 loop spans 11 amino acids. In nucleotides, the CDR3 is TGCAGCGTCGGGTGGGATCAGCCCCAGCATTTT. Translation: CSVGWDQPQHF.

CDR3 DNA: TGTGCCAGCAGCCAAGAACGGGACAGTAGCACAGATACGCAGTATTTT. Translating it yields CASSQERDSSTDTQYF. The chain uses TRBV4-2 and TRBJ2-3; 7 nucleotides agree with TRBD1. Germline V lookup: CDR1 LGHNA, CDR2 YNFKEQ. This CDR3 contains 16 residues. Germline trimming cut 0 bases from V and 0 bases from J; bases unmatched to any gene: 3.

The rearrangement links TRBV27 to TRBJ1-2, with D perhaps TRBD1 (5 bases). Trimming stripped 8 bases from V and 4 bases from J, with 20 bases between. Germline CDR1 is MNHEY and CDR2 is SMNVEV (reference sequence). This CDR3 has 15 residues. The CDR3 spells CASSSGGRSVYGYTF. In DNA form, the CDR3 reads TGTGCCAGCTCCTCCGGGGGGAGGTCGGTCTATGGCTACACCTTC.

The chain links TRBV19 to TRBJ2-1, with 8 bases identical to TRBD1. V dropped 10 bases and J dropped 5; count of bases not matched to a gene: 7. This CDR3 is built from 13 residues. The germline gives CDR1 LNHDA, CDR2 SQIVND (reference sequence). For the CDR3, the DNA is TGTGCCACCCGGGACAGGCCTGACAATGAGCAGTTCTTC. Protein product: CATRDRPDNEQFF. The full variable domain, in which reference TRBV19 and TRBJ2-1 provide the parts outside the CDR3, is DGGITQSPKYLFRKEGQNVTLSCEQNLNHDAMYWYRQDPGQGLRLIYYSQIVNDFQKGDIAEGYSVSREKKESFPLTVTSAQKNPTAFYLCATRDRPDNEQFFGPGTRLTVL.

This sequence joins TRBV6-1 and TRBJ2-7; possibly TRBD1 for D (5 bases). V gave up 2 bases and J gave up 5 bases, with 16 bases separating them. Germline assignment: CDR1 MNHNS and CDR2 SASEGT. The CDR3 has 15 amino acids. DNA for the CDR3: TGTGCCAGCAGTGAACCTGGCAGGGCGGCGAACGAGCAGTACTTC. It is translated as CASSEPGRAANEQYF.

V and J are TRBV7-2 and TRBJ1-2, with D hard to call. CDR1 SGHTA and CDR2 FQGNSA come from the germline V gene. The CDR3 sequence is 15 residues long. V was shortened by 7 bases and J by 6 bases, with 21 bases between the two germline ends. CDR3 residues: CASTNSREGANGYTF. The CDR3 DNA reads TGTGCCAGCACCAACTCCAGAGAGGGAGCTAATGGCTACACCTTC.

The CDR3: CASSLAGDSNTEAFF. The CDR3 nucleotides are TGCGCCAGCAGCCTCGCGGGCGACTCGAACACTGAAGCTTTCTTT. The V gene is TRBV5-1, the J gene TRBJ1-1; no definite D call. Trimming pared 4 bases from V and 1 base from J, leaving 14 bases between. Per germline, CDR1 SGHRS and CDR2 YFSETQ. This CDR3 is 15 amino acids long.

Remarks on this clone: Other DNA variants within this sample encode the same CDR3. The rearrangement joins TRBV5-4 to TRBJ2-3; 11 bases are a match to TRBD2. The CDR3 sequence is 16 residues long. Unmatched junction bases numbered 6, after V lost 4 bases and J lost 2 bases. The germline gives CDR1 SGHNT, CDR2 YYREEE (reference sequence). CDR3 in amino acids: CASSALAGGYTDTQYF. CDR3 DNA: TGTGCCAGCAGCGCCCTAGCGGGAGGATACACAGATACGCAGTATTTT.

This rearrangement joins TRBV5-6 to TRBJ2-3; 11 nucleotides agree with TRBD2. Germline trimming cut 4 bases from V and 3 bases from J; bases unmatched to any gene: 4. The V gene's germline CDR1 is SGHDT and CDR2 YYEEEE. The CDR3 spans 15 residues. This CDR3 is CASSLGLAVTDTQYF. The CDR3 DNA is TGTGCCAGCAGCCTGGGACTAGCGGTAACAGATACGCAGTATTTT. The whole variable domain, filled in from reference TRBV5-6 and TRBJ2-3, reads DAGVTQSPTHLIKTRGQQVTLRCSPKSGHDTVSWYQQALGQGPQFIFQYYEEEERQRGNFPDRFSGHQFPNYSSELNVNALLLGDSALYLCASSLGLAVTDTQYFGPGTRLTVL.

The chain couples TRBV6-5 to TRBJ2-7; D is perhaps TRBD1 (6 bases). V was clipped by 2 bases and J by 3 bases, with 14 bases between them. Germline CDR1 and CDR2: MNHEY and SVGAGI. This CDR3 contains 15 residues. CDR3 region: CASSYAPGTRYEQYV. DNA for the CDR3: TGTGCCAGCAGTTACGCACCCGGGACACGCTACGAGCAGTACGTC.

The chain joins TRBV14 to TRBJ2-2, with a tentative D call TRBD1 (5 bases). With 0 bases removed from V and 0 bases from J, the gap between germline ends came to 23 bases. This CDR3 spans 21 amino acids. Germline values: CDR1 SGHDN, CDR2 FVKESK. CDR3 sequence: CASSQDPRAGLFHTNTGELFF. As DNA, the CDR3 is TGTGCCAGCAGCCAAGATCCTAGGGCAGGGCTGTTCCACACGAACACCGGGGAGCTGTTTTTT.

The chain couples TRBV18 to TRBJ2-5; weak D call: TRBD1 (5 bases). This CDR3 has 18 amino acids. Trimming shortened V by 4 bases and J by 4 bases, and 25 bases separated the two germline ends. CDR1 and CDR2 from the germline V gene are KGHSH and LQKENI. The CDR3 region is CASSLRPGPVGKTETQYF. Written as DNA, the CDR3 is TGTGCCAGCTCACTCCGGCCAGGGCCCGTCGGCAAAACAGAGACCCAGTACTTC.

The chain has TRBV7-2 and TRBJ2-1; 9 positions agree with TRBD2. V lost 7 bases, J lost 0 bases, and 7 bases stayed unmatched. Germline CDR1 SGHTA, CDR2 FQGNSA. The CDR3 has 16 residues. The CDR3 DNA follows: TGTGCCAGCAAGCAGACTAGCGGAAGCTCCTACAATGAGCAGTTCTTC. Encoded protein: CASKQTSGSSYNEQFF.